The present T cell receptor (beta chain) was sequenced within a study of low-dose radiotherapy and immunotherapy resistance in tumors. TRAV and TRBV primers primed cDNA for both TCRalpha and TCRbeta. The TCRs were subjected to amplification over 20 PCR cycles employing a constant-region primer in conjunction with a V-primer adapter. TCRdb reprocessed the reads with MiXCR, giving one entry per CDR3 protein. The sample gives 65,000 to 95,000 distinct CDR3 sequences, around 17% of which show up once; approximately 1.5% is in the top ten. The CDR3 is 15 residues long. V lost 4 bases, J lost 3 bases, and 6 bases stayed unmatched. The germline V gene encodes CDR1 SGHRS and CDR2 YFSETQ. Regarding time point: after trial treatment. Treatment described: LDRT plus nivolumab, ipilimumab, low-dose cyclophosphamide and aspirin (RACIN trial). This clonotype was recorded at least ten times.

This sequence originates from a male donor with prostate cancer. The rearrangement uses TRBV5-1 and TRBJ1-4; TRBD1 matches at 7 bases. The sample was PBMCs, taken after low-dose radiotherapy plus immunotherapy. The CDR3 DNA sequence: TGCGCCAGCAGCACAACAGGGGTGGCTAATGAAAAACTGTTTTTT. It translates to CASSTTGVANEKLFF.